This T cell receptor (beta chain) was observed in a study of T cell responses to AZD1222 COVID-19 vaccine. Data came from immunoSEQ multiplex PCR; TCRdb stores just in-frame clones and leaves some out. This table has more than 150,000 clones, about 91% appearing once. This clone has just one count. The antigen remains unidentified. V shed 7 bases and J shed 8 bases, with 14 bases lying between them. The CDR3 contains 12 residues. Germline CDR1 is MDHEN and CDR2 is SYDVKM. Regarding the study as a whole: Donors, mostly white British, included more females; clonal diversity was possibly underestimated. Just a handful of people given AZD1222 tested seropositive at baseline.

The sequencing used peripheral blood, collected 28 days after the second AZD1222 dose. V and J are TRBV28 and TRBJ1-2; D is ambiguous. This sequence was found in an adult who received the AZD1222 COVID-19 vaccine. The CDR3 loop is CASTSKEHGYTF. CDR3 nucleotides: TGTGCCAGCACCTCTAAGGAACACGGCTACACCTTC.